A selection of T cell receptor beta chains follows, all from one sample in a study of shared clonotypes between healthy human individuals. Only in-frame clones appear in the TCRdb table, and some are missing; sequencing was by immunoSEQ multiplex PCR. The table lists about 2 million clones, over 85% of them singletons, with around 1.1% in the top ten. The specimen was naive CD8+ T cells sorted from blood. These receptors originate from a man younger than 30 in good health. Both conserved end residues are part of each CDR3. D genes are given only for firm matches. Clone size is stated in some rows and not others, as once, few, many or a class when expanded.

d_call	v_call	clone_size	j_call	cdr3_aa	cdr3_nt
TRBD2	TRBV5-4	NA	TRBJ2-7	CASSLDPSGIYEQYF	TGTGCCAGCAGCCTGGATCCTAGCGGGATCTACGAGCAGTACTTC
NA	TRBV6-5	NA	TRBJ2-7	CASSGVGGTHEQYF	TGTGCCAGCAGTGGGGTGGGGGGAACCCACGAGCAGTACTTC
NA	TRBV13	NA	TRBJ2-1	CASSPDSIPGVEQFF	TGTGCCAGCAGCCCAGACTCAATCCCCGGTGTTGAGCAGTTCTTC
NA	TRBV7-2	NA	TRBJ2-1	CASSLGGSYNEQFF	TGTGCCAGCAGCTTGGGGGGATCCTACAATGAGCAGTTCTTC
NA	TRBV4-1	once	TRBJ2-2	CASSPQLVTGELFF	TGCGCCAGCAGCCCCCAGCTAGTAACCGGGGAGCTGTTTTTT
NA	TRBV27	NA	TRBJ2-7	CASSSMQVGPEMEQYF	TGTGCCAGCAGTTCCATGCAAGTCGGGCCTGAGATGGAGCAGTACTTC
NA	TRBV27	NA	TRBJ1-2	CASSLYEGHGYTF	TGTGCCAGCAGTTTATACGAGGGGCACGGCTACACCTTC
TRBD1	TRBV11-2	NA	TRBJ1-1	CASSPGPDRESSEAFF	TGTGCCAGCAGCCCAGGCCCCGACAGGGAAAGTTCTGAAGCTTTCTTT
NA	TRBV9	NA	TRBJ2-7	CASSVGSGGGYEQYF	TGTGCCAGCAGCGTGGGGTCCGGTGGGGGCTACGAGCAGTACTTC
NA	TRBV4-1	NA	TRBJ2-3	CASSLGQSTDTQYF	TGCGCCAGCAGCCTAGGACAGAGCACAGATACGCAGTATTTT
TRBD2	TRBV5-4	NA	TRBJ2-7	CASSLLAGGHYEQYF	TGTGCCAGCAGCTTACTAGCGGGGGGTCACTACGAGCAGTACTTC
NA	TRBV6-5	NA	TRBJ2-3	CASSPLPPDTQYF	TGTGCCAGCAGTCCTTTGCCCCCAGATACGCAGTATTTT
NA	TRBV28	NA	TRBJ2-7	CASSLPGTPSYEQYF	TGTGCCAGCAGCCTACCCGGGACACCTTCCTACGAGCAGTACTTC
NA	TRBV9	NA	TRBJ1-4	CASSGRQGITDEKLFF	TGTGCCAGCAGCGGACGTCAGGGGATTACGGATGAAAAACTGTTTTTT
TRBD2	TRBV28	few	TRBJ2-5	CASSLWTSGVIQETQYF	TGTGCCAGCAGTTTATGGACTAGCGGGGTTATCCAAGAGACCCAGTACTTC
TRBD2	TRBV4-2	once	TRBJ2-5	CASSRLAGGETQYF	TGTGCCAGCAGCCGCTTAGCGGGGGGGGAGACCCAGTACTTC
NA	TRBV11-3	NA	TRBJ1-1	CASSLSGFGVTSTEAFF	TGTGCCAGCAGCTTGTCAGGGTTCGGAGTAACAAGCACTGAAGCTTTCTTT
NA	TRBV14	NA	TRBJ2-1	CASSPYQPWGNEQFF	TGTGCCAGCAGCCCATACCAACCCTGGGGGAATGAGCAGTTCTTC
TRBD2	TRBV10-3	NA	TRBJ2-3	CASRLAGFTDTQYF	TGTGCCAGCCGACTAGCGGGGTTCACAGATACGCAGTATTTT
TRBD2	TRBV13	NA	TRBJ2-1	CASSLEPSGGLYNEQFF	TGTGCCAGCAGCTTAGAACCTAGCGGGGGCCTCTACAATGAGCAGTTCTTC
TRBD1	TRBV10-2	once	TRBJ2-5	CASSWTGPGETQYF	TGCGCCAGCAGTTGGACAGGGCCGGGGGAGACCCAGTACTTC
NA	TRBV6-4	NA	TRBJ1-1	CASSEGLGTEAFF	TGTGCCAGCAGTGAGGGGTTGGGGACTGAAGCTTTCTTT
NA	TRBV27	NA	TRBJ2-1	CASSLIFVPNNEQFF	TGTGCCAGCAGTTTAATATTCGTGCCTAACAATGAGCAGTTCTTC
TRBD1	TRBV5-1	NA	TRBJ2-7	CASSLRGGYNEQYF	TGCGCCAGCAGCTTGCGAGGGGGCTACAACGAGCAGTACTTC
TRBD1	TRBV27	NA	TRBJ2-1	CASSPGQGFGEQFF	TGTGCCAGCAGTCCGGGACAGGGCTTCGGTGAGCAGTTCTTC
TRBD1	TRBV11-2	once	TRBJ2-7	CASSWDRGLVYEQYF	TGTGCCAGCAGCTGGGACAGGGGGCTGGTCTACGAGCAGTACTTC
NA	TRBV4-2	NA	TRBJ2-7	CASSNGDFLSYEQYF	TGTGCCAGCTCCAATGGGGACTTTCTTTCCTACGAGCAGTACTTC
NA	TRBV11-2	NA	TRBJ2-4	CASSLWPGADIQYF	TGTGCCAGCAGCTTATGGCCGGGAGCCGACATTCAGTACTTC
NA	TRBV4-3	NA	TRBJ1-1	CASSQDSGVEAFF	TGCGCCAGCAGCCAAGATAGTGGGGTAGAAGCTTTCTTT
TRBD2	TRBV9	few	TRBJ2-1	CASSVEREAHNEQFF	TGTGCCAGCAGCGTAGAGCGGGAGGCCCACAATGAGCAGTTCTTC
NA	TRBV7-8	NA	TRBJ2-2	CASSLARSGENTGELFF	TGTGCCAGCAGCTTAGCTCGGTCGGGGGAGAACACCGGGGAGCTGTTTTTT
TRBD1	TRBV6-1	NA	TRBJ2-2	CASREDRLGTGMNTGELFF	TGTGCCAGCAGAGAAGATAGATTGGGGACAGGGATGAACACCGGGGAGCTGTTTTTT
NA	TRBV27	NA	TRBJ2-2	CASSFIGTGNTGELFF	TGTGCCAGCAGTTTCATTGGTACCGGGAACACCGGGGAGCTGTTTTTT
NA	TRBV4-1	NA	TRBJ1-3	CASSQDRSGGGNTIYF	TGCGCCAGCAGCCAAGATCGGTCGGGAGGTGGAAACACCATATATTTT
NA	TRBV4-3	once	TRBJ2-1	CASSQETTGRNNEQFF	TGCGCCAGCAGCCAAGAAACGACAGGCCGAAACAATGAGCAGTTCTTC
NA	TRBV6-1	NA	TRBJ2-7	CASSPGGPYEQYF	TGTGCCAGCAGCCCCGGGGGGCCCTACGAGCAGTACTTC
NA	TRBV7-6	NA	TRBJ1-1	CASSLFGAEAFF	TGTGCCAGCAGCTTATTCGGGGCTGAAGCTTTCTTT
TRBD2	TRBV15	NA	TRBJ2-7	CATSRGLAGDPSYEQYF	TGTGCCACCAGCAGGGGACTAGCGGGAGACCCTTCCTACGAGCAGTACTTC
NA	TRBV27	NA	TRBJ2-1	CASSLSGETSWVDEQFF	TGTGCCAGCAGTTTATCGGGGGAAACTAGTTGGGTCGATGAGCAGTTCTTC
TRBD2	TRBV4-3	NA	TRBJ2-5	CASSQEPSGSWEETQYF	TGCGCCAGCAGCCAAGAACCCAGCGGGAGTTGGGAAGAGACCCAGTACTTC
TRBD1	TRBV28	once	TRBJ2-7	CASSFGQGAGYEQYF	TGTGCCAGCAGTTTCGGACAGGGGGCAGGTTACGAGCAGTACTTC
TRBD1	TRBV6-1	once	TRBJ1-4	CASSYFRGDNEKLFF	TGTGCCAGCAGCTATTTCAGGGGGGATAATGAAAAACTGTTTTTT
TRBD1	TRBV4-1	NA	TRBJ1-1	CASSHPTGGITEAFF	TGCGCCAGCAGCCACCCGACAGGGGGCATCACTGAAGCTTTCTTT
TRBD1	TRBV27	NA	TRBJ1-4	CASSPQRQGFNEKLFF	TGTGCCAGCAGTCCACAGAGACAGGGGTTTAATGAAAAACTGTTTTTT
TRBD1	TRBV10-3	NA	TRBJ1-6	CAISGDRSYNSPLHF	TGTGCCATCAGTGGGGACAGATCCTATAATTCACCCCTCCACTTT
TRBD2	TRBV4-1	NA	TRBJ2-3	CASSREGEDTQYF	TGCGCCAGCAGTCGGGAGGGAGAGGATACGCAGTATTTT
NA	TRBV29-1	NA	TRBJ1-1	CSVEGGLRDTEAFF	TGCAGCGTTGAGGGGGGGCTACGGGACACTGAAGCTTTCTTT
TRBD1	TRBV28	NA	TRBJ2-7	CASSFPQRDSAQF	TGTGCCAGCAGTTTTCCCCAGAGGGACAGCGCCCAATTC